A single sample is the source of the 8 T cell receptor beta chains below, sequenced in a study of OX40 agonist ivuxolimab in advanced cancers. Produced via immunoSEQ multiplex PCR; TCRdb's table is partial and in-frame only. The sample has roughly 40,000 clones, about 81% seen once; the top ten hold about 2.7%. This specimen was CD4+ or CD8+ T cells sorted from blood, taken in a trial of the OX40 agonist ivuxolimab. All receptors derive from an adult with an advanced solid tumor such as melanoma, head and neck, liver or kidney cancer.

The chain couples TRBV20-1 to TRBJ2-1; unclear D gene. Trimming pared 4 bases from V and 8 bases from J, leaving 9 bases between. This CDR3 contains 11 residues. CDR1 and CDR2 from the germline V gene are DFQATT and SNEGSKA (reference sequence). The CDR3 spells CSATGQHEQFF. CDR3 DNA: TGCAGTGCTACTGGTCAGCATGAGCAGTTCTTC.

The gene calls are TRBV7-2 and TRBJ1-2, with a possible D match to TRBD1 (5 bases). The CDR3 sequence is 13 residues long. The germline V and J ends were trimmed by 5 bases and 8 bases, with 15 bases remaining between them. Per the germline V gene, CDR1 is SGHTA and CDR2 is FQGNSA. CDR3 loop: CASSRGRTEGYTF. In DNA, the CDR3 is TGTGCCAGCAGCCGGGGACGGACGGAGGGCTACACCTTC.

The chain has TRBV5-1 and TRBJ2-1; TRBD2 matches 12 bases. The germline V gene encodes CDR1 SGHRS and CDR2 YFSETQ. The CDR3 runs to 15 residues. Unmatched junction bases numbered 8, after V lost 4 bases and J lost 9 bases. In DNA form, the CDR3 reads TGCGCCAGCAGCCTGACTAGCGGGAGAACGGGTGAGCAGTTCTTC. Encoded protein: CASSLTSGRTGEQFF.

The chain is built from TRBV18 and TRBJ2-7, with D maybe TRBD1 (6 bases). CDR3 length: 14 amino acids. Deletions cut 2 bases from V and 4 bases from J, with 12 bases between. The germline gives CDR1 KGHSH, CDR2 LQKENI. CDR3 sequence (DNA): TGTGCCAGCTCACCAAACAGGGATTCATACGAGCAGTACTTC. Its protein product is CASSPNRDSYEQYF.

The chain combines TRBV9 with TRBJ1-1; D is unclear. The CDR3 runs 14 residues. The germline CDR1 and CDR2 sequences are SGDLS and YYNGEE. V shed 0 bases and J shed 1 base, with 7 bases lying between them. CDR3 sequence reads: CASSVATKNTEAFF. The CDR3 nucleotides are TGTGCCAGCAGCGTAGCGACAAAGAACACTGAAGCTTTCTTT.

The chain couples TRBV2 to TRBJ1-2, with D unclear. CDR1 is SNHLY and CDR2 is FYNNEI in the germline V gene. Trimming took off 1 base at V and 5 bases at J, with 11 bases between the two ends. The length of the CDR3 is 14 residues. The DNA for the CDR3 is TGTGCCAGCAGTGAAGGTCCAACGAGATATGGCTACACCTTC. It yields the protein CASSEGPTRYGYTF.

The J gene is TRBJ1-4, the V gene TRBV7-2, with D possibly being TRBD1 (5 bases). The CDR3 extends over 18 amino acids. The V and J ends lost 1 base and 7 bases respectively, with 22 bases between them. CDR1 is SGHTA and CDR2 is FQGNSA in the germline V gene. DNA of the CDR3: TGTGCCAGCAGCTTAGTTTCCGGTGGGGCTGGCGGTTCTGAAAAACTGTTTTTT. Protein sequence: CASSLVSGGAGGSEKLFF.

The genes are TRBV29-1 and TRBJ1-3; the D gene is possibly TRBD1 (6 bases). V lost 7 bases and J lost 0, with 13 bases in between. This CDR3 has 14 residues. CDR1 and CDR2 from the germline V gene are SQVTM and ANQGSEA. This chain's CDR3 is CSATGTPSGNTIYF. CDR3 nucleotides: TGCAGCGCCACAGGGACACCCTCTGGAAACACCATATATTTT.